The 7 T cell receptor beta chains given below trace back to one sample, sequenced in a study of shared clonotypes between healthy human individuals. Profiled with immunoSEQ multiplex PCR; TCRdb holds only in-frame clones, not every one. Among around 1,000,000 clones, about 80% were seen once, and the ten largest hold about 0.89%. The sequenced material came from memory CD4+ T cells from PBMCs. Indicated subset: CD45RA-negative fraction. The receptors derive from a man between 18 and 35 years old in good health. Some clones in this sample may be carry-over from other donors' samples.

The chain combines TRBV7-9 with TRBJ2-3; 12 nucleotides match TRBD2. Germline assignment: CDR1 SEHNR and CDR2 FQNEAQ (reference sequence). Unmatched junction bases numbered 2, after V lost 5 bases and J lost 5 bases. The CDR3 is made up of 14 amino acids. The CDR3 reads CASSPSGRGDTQYF. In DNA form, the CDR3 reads TGTGCCAGCAGCCCTAGCGGGAGGGGAGATACGCAGTATTTT.

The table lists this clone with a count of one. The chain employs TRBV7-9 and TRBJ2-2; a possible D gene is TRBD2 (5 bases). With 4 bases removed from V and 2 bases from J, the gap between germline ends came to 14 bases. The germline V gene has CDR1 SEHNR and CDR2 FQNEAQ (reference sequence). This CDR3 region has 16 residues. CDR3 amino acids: CASSSLTEANTGELFF. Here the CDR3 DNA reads TGTGCCAGCAGCTCACTGACGGAGGCCAACACCGGGGAGCTGTTTTTT.

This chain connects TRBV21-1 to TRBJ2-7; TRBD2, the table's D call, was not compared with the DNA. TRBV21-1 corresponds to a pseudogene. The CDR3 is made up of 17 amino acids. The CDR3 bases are TGTGCCAGCAGCAAGACAGGGACTAGCGACTTCTCCTACGAGCAGTACTTC. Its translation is CASSKTGTSDFSYEQYF.

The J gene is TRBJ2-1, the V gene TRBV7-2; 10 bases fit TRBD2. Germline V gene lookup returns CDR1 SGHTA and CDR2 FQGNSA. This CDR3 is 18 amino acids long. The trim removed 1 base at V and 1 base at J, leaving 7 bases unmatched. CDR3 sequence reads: CASSLGVRAGGSYNEQFF. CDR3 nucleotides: TGTGCCAGCAGCTTAGGAGTGCGAGCGGGGGGGTCCTACAATGAGCAGTTCTTC.

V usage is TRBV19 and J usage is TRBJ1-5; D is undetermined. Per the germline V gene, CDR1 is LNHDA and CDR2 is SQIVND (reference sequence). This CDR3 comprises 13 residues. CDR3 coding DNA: TGTGCTGCGAGCCGGGTACGCAATCAGCCCCAGCATTTT. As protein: CAASRVRNQPQHF. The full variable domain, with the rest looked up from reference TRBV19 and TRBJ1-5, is DGGITQSPKYLFRKEGQNVTLSCEQNLNHDAMYWYRQDPGQGLRLIYYSQIVNDFQKGDIAEGYSVSREKKESFPLTVTSAQKNPTAFYLCAASRVRNQPQHFGDGTRLSIL.

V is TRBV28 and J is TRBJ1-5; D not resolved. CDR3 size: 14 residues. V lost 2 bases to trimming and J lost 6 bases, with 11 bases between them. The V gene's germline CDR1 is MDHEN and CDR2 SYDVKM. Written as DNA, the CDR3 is TGTGCCAGCAGTTTAAGTGTCGAGGTTCAGCCCCAGCATTTT. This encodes CASSLSVEVQPQHF.

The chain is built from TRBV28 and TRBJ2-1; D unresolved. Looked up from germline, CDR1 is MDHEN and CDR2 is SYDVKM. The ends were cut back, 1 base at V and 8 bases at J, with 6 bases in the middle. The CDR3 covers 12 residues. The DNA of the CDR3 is TGTGCCAGCAGTTTATCGTTTGATGAGCAGTTCTTC. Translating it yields CASSLSFDEQFF.